The 21 T cell receptor beta chains listed next were all sequenced from one sample in a study of beta chain features in type 1 diabetes. The whole isolated RNA underwent reverse transcription, so sequencing captured expressed TCRB transcripts. The assay was immunoSEQ multiplex PCR, and TCRdb's table has in-frame clones only and misses some. Of hundreds of thousands of clones in the sample, more than 12% were seen once. Overall study findings and caveats: In all four CD4+ subsets, TCRB CDR3 length was significantly, moderately reduced in type 1 diabetes.

The antigens these receptors bind are not known. The sample consisted of naive CD4+ T cells from blood. The receptors here all came from a man in his late teens or twenties with type 1 diabetes.

This chain links TRBV27 with TRBJ2-1; 12 nucleotides align to TRBD2. V shed 7 bases, J shed 3 bases, and the junction held 13 bases outside the gene matches. The CDR3 runs 18 residues. Per the germline V gene, CDR1 is MNHEY and CDR2 is SMNVEV (reference sequence). In DNA, the CDR3 is TGTGCCAGCACCACACAAACCGGACTAGCGGGATACTACAATGAGCAGTTCTTC. Its protein product is CASTTQTGLAGYYNEQFF.

This clone was counted a few times. The chain employs TRBV9 and TRBJ2-5; 12 nucleotides agree with TRBD2. Germline CDR1 and CDR2: SGDLS and YYNGEE. V was pared by 0 bases and J by 2 bases, with 8 bases of the junction left unmatched. The CDR3 is made up of 18 amino acids. The CDR3 DNA reads as TGTGCCAGCAGCGTAGCTACGGAGGGGACTAGCGGGCAAGAGACCCAGTACTTC. This gives the protein CASSVATEGTSGQETQYF. Looking up the rest from reference TRBV9 and TRBJ2-5 gives the full variable domain: DSGVTQTPKHLITATGQRVTLRCSPRSGDLSVYWYQQSLDQGLQFLIQYYNGEERAKGNILERFSAQQFPDLHSELNLSSLELGDSALYFCASSVATEGTSGQETQYFGPGTRLLVL.

This clone was detected only a few times. Different DNA sequences within this sample yield the same CDR3. The genes are TRBV7-9 and TRBJ2-1, with 11 nucleotides matching TRBD2. Germline CDR1 SEHNR, CDR2 FQNEAQ (reference sequence). Trimming at V came to 1 base and at J to 4 bases, leaving 0 bases not matched to a gene. The CDR3 contains 15 residues. CDR3 DNA sequence: TGTGCCAGCAGCTTAGGACTAGCGGGATACAATGAGCAGTTCTTC. It encodes CASSLGLAGYNEQFF. Drawing the rest from reference TRBV7-9 and TRBJ2-1, the complete variable domain is DTGVSQNPRHKITKRGQNVTFRCDPISEHNRLYWYRQTLGQGPEFLTYFQNEAQLEKSRLLSDRFSAERPKGSFSTLEIQRTEQGDSAMYLCASSLGLAGYNEQFFGPGTRLTVL.

The table lists this clone with a few counts. V usage is TRBV28 and J usage is TRBJ1-1; D is uncertain. CDR3 length equals 16 residues. Germline CDR1 is MDHEN and CDR2 is SYDVKM. V lost 5 bases and J lost 0, with 16 bases in between. CDR3 sequence: CASSPHRNRMNTEAFF. DNA of the CDR3: TGTGCCAGCAGTCCCCACAGAAATCGCATGAACACTGAAGCTTTCTTT.

The gene calls are TRBV2 and TRBJ1-2; D call uncertain. V was shortened by 5 bases and J by 4 bases, with 8 bases between the two germline ends. Germline-derived CDR1 and CDR2 are SNHLY and FYNNEI. The CDR3 is 12 residues long. CDR3: CASSRTTYGYTF. In DNA, the CDR3 is TGTGCCAGCAGTCGGACCACCTATGGCTACACCTTC.

The chain uses TRBV5-4 and TRBJ2-7; 9 bases are a match to TRBD1. The germline V gene has CDR1 SGHNT and CDR2 YYREEE (reference sequence). The CDR3 runs 13 residues. V shed 3 bases and J 5 bases; nucleotides not matched to a gene: 3. In DNA, the CDR3 is TGTGCCAGCAGCTGGGACAGGGCCGACGAGCAGTACTTC. This translates into CASSWDRADEQYF.

A remark on this clone: This specimen includes other DNA sequences encoding the same CDR3. This rearrangement joins TRBV30 to TRBJ1-2; D ambiguous. CDR1 is GTSNPN and CDR2 is SVGIG in the germline V gene (reference sequence). With 2 bases removed from V and 0 bases from J, the gap between germline ends came to 1 base. The CDR3 is made up of 11 amino acids. CDR3 amino acids: CAWSSNYGYTF. CDR3 nucleotides: TGTGCCTGGAGTTCTAACTATGGCTACACCTTC.

V and J are TRBV27 and TRBJ1-1, with D tentatively TRBD1 (5 bases). The CDR3 is 15 amino acids. Germline-derived CDR1 and CDR2 are MNHEY and SMNVEV (reference sequence). Trimming removed 5 bases from V and 0 bases from J, with 13 bases in between. CDR3 sequence reads: CASSRVRVMNTEAFF. The CDR3 nucleotides are TGTGCCAGCAGTAGGGTCAGGGTCATGAACACTGAAGCTTTCTTT.

This clone was counted a few times. This chain joins TRBV6-6 and TRBJ2-1; D call uncertain. V was pared by 5 bases and J by 4 bases, with 9 bases between. The CDR3 consists of 13 residues. Germline CDR1 MNHNY, CDR2 SVGAGI (reference sequence). The CDR3 sequence is CASSTGEYNEQFF. CDR3 nucleotide sequence: TGTGCCAGCAGTACGGGTGAATACAATGAGCAGTTCTTC.

There are a few counts of this clone. This chain links TRBV5-1 with TRBJ2-7; 10 bases align to TRBD2. V was clipped by 4 bases and J by 5 bases; unmatched bases: 12. This CDR3 has 16 amino acids. The germline V gene encodes CDR1 SGHRS and CDR2 YFSETQ. CDR3 amino acids: CASSTRASGRVDEQYF. The CDR3 nucleotides read TGCGCCAGCAGCACGAGGGCTAGCGGGAGAGTCGACGAGCAGTACTTC.

The chain joins TRBV7-2 to TRBJ2-5; 12 positions match TRBD2. The CDR3 is 16 amino acids. The germline V gene has CDR1 SGHTA and CDR2 FQGNSA. The J segment lost 5 bases and the V segment lost 5 bases, leaving 9 bases of the junction unmatched. The CDR3 spells CASSGRPSGGAETQYF. CDR3 bases: TGTGCCAGCAGCGGGCGACCTAGCGGGGGGGCTGAGACCCAGTACTTC.

In this sample, this clone turned up a few times. The gene calls are TRBV6-5 and TRBJ1-5; no clear D. Trimming pared 8 bases from V and 2 bases from J, leaving 13 bases between. The germline V gene has CDR1 MNHEY and CDR2 SVGAGI. The CDR3 totals 14 residues. CDR3 loop: CASLGNQGNQPQHF. The CDR3 bases are TGTGCCAGCTTAGGGAATCAGGGCAATCAGCCCCAGCATTTT.

This clone appeared a few times. The chain uses TRBV7-9 and TRBJ1-5; 7 bases agree with TRBD1. V gave up 4 bases and J gave up 5 bases; unmatched junction bases: 8. This CDR3 has 15 amino acids. The germline gives CDR1 SEHNR, CDR2 FQNEAQ (reference sequence). CDR3 region: CASSSSGTVDQPQHF. CDR3 DNA sequence: TGTGCCAGCAGCTCCTCCGGGACAGTTGATCAGCCCCAGCATTTT.

CDR3 in amino acids: CAAGGTELYEQYF. CDR3 sequence (DNA): TGTGCCGCGGGGGGGACGGAACTCTACGAGCAGTACTTC. The chain is built from TRBV28 and TRBJ2-7, with 9 positions matching TRBD2. Germline lookup yields CDR1 MDHEN and CDR2 SYDVKM. CDR3 length equals 13 residues. V dropped 11 bases and J dropped 3; count of bases not matched to a gene: 8. The whole variable domain, filled in from reference TRBV28 and TRBJ2-7, reads DVKVTQSSRYLVKRTGEKVFLECVQDMDHENMFWYRQDPGLGLRLIYFSYDVKMKEKGDIPEGYSVSREKKERFSLILESASTNQTSMYLCAAGGTELYEQYFGPGTRLTVT.

This clone has more than one count but fewer than ten. This chain links TRBV25-1 with TRBJ1-2; no reliable D call. This CDR3 has 13 residues. Looked up from germline, CDR1 is MGHDK and CDR2 is SYGVNS. The V end lost 6 bases, the J end lost 8 bases, and 16 bases lay between the germline ends. In nucleotides, the CDR3 is TGTGCCAGCAGATTAGGGCCCGGGAAGGGCTACACCTTC. This gives the protein CASRLGPGKGYTF.

This chain joins TRBV7-9 and TRBJ2-5; 8 positions agree with TRBD1. CDR3 length: 15 residues. CDR1 and CDR2 from the germline V gene are SEHNR and FQNEAQ (reference sequence). V shed 4 bases and J 0 bases; nucleotides not matched to a gene: 4. The CDR3, as DNA: TGTGCCAGCAGCTCGGGACAGGCGTACCAAGAGACCCAGTACTTC. Translating gives CASSSGQAYQETQYF.

This clone was counted a few times. The chain is built from TRBV9 and TRBJ1-5; D not certain. V lost 3 bases to trimming and J lost 0 bases, with 4 bases between them. Germline V lookup: CDR1 SGDLS, CDR2 YYNGEE. This CDR3 is 13 amino acids long. The CDR3 DNA reads as TGTGCCAGCAGCGGGGATAGCAATCAGCCCCAGCATTTT. This gives the protein CASSGDSNQPQHF. Drawing the rest from reference TRBV9 and TRBJ1-5, the complete variable domain is DSGVTQTPKHLITATGQRVTLRCSPRSGDLSVYWYQQSLDQGLQFLIQYYNGEERAKGNILERFSAQQFPDLHSELNLSSLELGDSALYFCASSGDSNQPQHFGDGTRLSIL.

This clone was seen a handful of times. V gene TRBV5-1 combines with J gene TRBJ2-1; 10 bases line up with TRBD2. In germline, CDR1 is SGHRS, CDR2 YFSETQ. The V gene end was trimmed by 4 bases and the J gene end by 11 bases; junction bases not matched to a gene: 12. This CDR3 is 15 amino acids long. CDR3 DNA: TGCGCCAGCAGCCCACAGGTCTTAGCGGGAGGTCAGCAGTTCTTC. It yields the protein CASSPQVLAGGQQFF. Full variable domain (missing parts from reference TRBV5-1 and TRBJ2-1): KAGVTQTPRYLIKTRGQQVTLSCSPISGHRSVSWYQQTPGQGLQFLFEYFSETQRNKGNFPGRFSGRQFSNSRSEMNVSTLELGDSALYLCASSPQVLAGGQQFFGPGTRLTVL.

In its sample, this clone was seen a few times. This chain links TRBV2 with TRBJ1-4; the D is unclear. The germline gives CDR1 SNHLY, CDR2 FYNNEI. Trimming stripped 7 bases from V and 4 bases from J, with 16 bases between. The CDR3 runs to 15 residues. The CDR3 loop reads CASNRLSGGNEKLFF. CDR3 DNA sequence: TGTGCCAGCAATCGGCTCAGCGGAGGTAATGAAAAACTGTTTTTT.

The rearrangement joins TRBV6-5 to TRBJ2-6; TRBD2 is a possible D gene (6 bases). The CDR3 contains 15 residues. CDR1 and CDR2 (germline): MNHEY, SVGAGI. Trimming cost V 8 bases and J 0 bases, with 11 bases left between them. The CDR3: CASHGGLSGANVLTF. DNA of the CDR3: TGTGCCAGCCACGGGGGTCTCTCTGGGGCCAACGTCCTGACTTTC.

The sample holds a few counts of this clone. The chain carries TRBV30 and TRBJ2-6, with D possibly TRBD2 on 6 matching bases. Per germline, CDR1 GTSNPN and CDR2 SVGIG (reference sequence). The CDR3 consists of 16 residues. V gave up 8 bases and J gave up 0 bases, with 17 bases separating them. DNA of the CDR3: TGTGCCGGGGAGGTGGGGGTAATCTCTGGGGCCAACGTCCTGACTTTC. Amino acids: CAGEVGVISGANVLTF.